A single T cell receptor (beta chain) is shown here with its context. The sample originates from a study of beta chain features in type 1 diabetes. The entirety of the isolated RNA underwent reverse transcription, so expressed TCRB transcripts were sequenced. The protocol was immunoSEQ multiplex PCR, while the TCRdb copy is restricted to in-frame clones and leaves out a portion. This table holds 350,000 to 400,000 clones, roughly 15% found once. Sequenced material: naive CD4+ T cells from blood. The receptor was derived from a woman under 30 in good health.

CDR3 nucleotide sequence: TGTGCCAGCTCACCCCCAAGACAGGGGGGCGGCACTGAAGCTTTCTTT. Protein: CASSPPRQGGGTEAFF. This rearrangement joins TRBV18 to TRBJ1-1; 9 positions agree with TRBD1. This CDR3 comprises 16 residues. The germline V gene encodes CDR1 KGHSH and CDR2 LQKENI. Losses at the gene ends were 3 bases for V and 4 bases for J; bases not matched to a gene: 9.